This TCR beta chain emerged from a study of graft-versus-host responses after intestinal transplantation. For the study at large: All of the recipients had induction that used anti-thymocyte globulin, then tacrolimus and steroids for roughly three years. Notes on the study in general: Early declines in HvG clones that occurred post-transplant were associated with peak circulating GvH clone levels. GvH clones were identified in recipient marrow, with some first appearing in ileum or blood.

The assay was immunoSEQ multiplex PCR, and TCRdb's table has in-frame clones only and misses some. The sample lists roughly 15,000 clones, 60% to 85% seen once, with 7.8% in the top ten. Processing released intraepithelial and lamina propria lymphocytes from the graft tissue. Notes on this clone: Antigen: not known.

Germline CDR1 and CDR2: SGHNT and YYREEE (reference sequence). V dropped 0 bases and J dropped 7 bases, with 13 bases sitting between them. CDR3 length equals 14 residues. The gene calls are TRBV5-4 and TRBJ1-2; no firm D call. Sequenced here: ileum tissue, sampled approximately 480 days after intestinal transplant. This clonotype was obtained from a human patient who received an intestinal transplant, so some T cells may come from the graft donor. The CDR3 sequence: CASSLVLGPSGYTF. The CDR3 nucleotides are TGTGCCAGCAGCTTGGTATTAGGGCCGAGTGGCTACACCTTC. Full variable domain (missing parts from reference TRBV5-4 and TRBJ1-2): ETGVTQSPTHLIKTRGQQVTLRCSSQSGHNTVSWYQQALGQGPQFIFQYYREEENGRGNFPPRFSGLQFPNYSSELNVNALELDDSALYLCASSLVLGPSGYTFGSGTRLTVV.